This entry lists 32 T cell receptor beta chains sequenced from one sample in a study of T cell repertoires in cytomegalovirus infection. These receptors are not linked to any known antigen. MiXCR, run by TCRdb on the reads, gives a single entry per CDR3 protein. Altogether approximately 300,000 distinct CDR3 sequences are present, 25% being singletons, with the ten largest covering about 14%. Sequenced material: cultured PBMCs, taken from culture after CMV antigen stimulation. The receptors originated from a human donor in good health (CMV status not recorded). Some clones in this sample may be carry-over from other donors' samples.

The J gene is TRBJ2-1, the V gene TRBV7-6; tentatively, D is TRBD1 (6 bases). V was cut by 1 base and J by 3 bases, with 13 bases left in between. This CDR3 has 16 amino acids. Germline loops: CDR1 SGHVS, CDR2 FNYEAQ. CDR3 nucleotide sequence: TGTGCCAGCAGCTTAGGGGACACCAAGTACTACAATGAGCAGTTCTTC. Amino acid sequence: CASSLGDTKYYNEQFF.

This clonotype was recorded a few times. The chain employs TRBV12-3 or TRBV12-4 and TRBJ2-3; D perhaps matches TRBD1 (5 bases). This CDR3 spans 15 amino acids. The V and J ends lost 5 bases and 2 bases respectively, with 14 bases between them. The CDR3 protein is CASSHTQAPTDTQYF. In DNA, the CDR3 is TGTGCCAGCAGTCACACACAGGCCCCCACAGATACGCAGTATTTT.

CDR3: CASSAIPSGRADTQYF. The CDR3 coding sequence is TGTGCCAGCAGCGCTATACCTAGCGGGAGAGCGGATACGCAGTATTTT. The rearrangement uses TRBV7-2 and TRBJ2-3; 10 positions agree with TRBD2. The CDR3 covers 16 residues. V was clipped by 5 bases and J by 6 bases; unmatched bases: 11. The germline V gene encodes CDR1 SGHTA and CDR2 FQGNSA.

V and J are TRBV28 and TRBJ2-3; TRBD2 matches at 7 bases. The trim removed 3 bases at V and 2 bases at J, leaving 5 bases unmatched. Germline V CDR1 and CDR2: MDHEN, SYDVKM. The CDR3 sequence is 15 residues long. The CDR3 DNA is TGTGCCAGCAGTTTTGGCGGGAGAGTCACAGATACGCAGTATTTT. Translation: CASSFGGRVTDTQYF.

This clonotype was seen only once. Being one base from a much bigger clone, this may be a read error. This chain connects TRBV20-1 to TRBJ1-1; no clear D. CDR3 length equals 14 residues. V lost 4 bases and J 0 bases, leaving 12 bases between the germline ends. CDR1 and CDR2 from the germline V gene are DFQATT and SNEGSKA (reference sequence). The CDR3 DNA reads TGCAGTGCTACTCCGGGAGCTGTGAACACTGAAGCTTTCTTT. Its protein product is CSATPGAVNTEAFF.

This clonotype occurred many times. The chain uses TRBV6-2 or TRBV6-3 and TRBJ2-7; D is undetermined. This CDR3 region has 13 residues. V lost 2 bases and J 7 bases, leaving 12 bases between the germline ends. Germline V gives CDR1 MNHEY, CDR2 SVGEGT. The CDR3 region is CASSYGPLWEQYF. Here the CDR3 DNA reads TGTGCCAGCAGTTACGGGCCGCTCTGGGAGCAGTACTTC.

This clonotype was seen a handful of times. The chain has TRBV28 and TRBJ1-5, with 7 bases aligning to TRBD1. Germline V gene sequence: CDR1 MDHEN, CDR2 SYDVKM. The CDR3 length is 15 residues. Germline trimming cut 5 bases from V and 3 bases from J; bases unmatched to any gene: 7. This CDR3 reads CASSLYGTVNQPQHF. The DNA of the CDR3 is TGTGCCAGCAGTCTCTACGGGACAGTCAATCAGCCCCAGCATTTT.

The sample holds many counts of this clonotype. The V call is TRBV7-2, the J call TRBJ2-7, with TRBD2 identical over 7 bases. CDR3 size: 15 residues. The ends lost 5 bases at V and 0 bases at J; junction bases unmatched: 7. In germline, CDR1 is SGHTA, CDR2 FQGNSA. DNA of the CDR3: TGTGCCAGCAGCGACCCAGCGGGGAACTCCTACGAGCAGTACTTC. Protein product: CASSDPAGNSYEQYF.

The chain links TRBV7-2 to TRBJ1-1; 8 positions agree with TRBD1. The CDR3 spans 13 residues. Germline-derived CDR1 and CDR2 are SGHTA and FQGNSA. The V gene end was trimmed by 4 bases and the J gene end by 8 bases; junction bases not matched to a gene: 6. The CDR3 loop reads CASSYSGGAEAFF. In DNA form, the CDR3 reads TGTGCCAGCAGCTATTCAGGGGGCGCAGAAGCTTTCTTT.

The sample holds many counts of this clonotype. The V and J genes are TRBV7-2 and TRBJ2-5; no clear D gene. The V end lost 2 bases, the J end lost 2 bases, and 9 bases lay between the germline ends. CDR3 size: 14 residues. Germline values: CDR1 SGHTA, CDR2 FQGNSA. The CDR3 reads CASSLQGYQETQYF. CDR3 DNA: TGTGCCAGCAGCTTACAAGGCTATCAAGAGACCCAGTACTTC.

This clonotype appeared a few times. A read error may produce the germline difference seen at one junction end. This rearrangement joins TRBV4-1 to TRBJ2-6; D unresolved. This CDR3 has 16 residues. CDR1 is MGHRA, CDR2 YSYEKL, per germline. CDR3 in DNA: TGCGCCAGCAGCCACGATAGGAACTCTAGGGCCAACGTCCTGACTTTC. This sequence encodes CASSHDRNSRANVLTF.

V and J are TRBV11-1 and TRBJ1-1; D is undetermined. Trimming shortened V by 5 bases and J by 1 base, and 17 bases separated the two germline ends. This CDR3 is built from 16 residues. The germline gives CDR1 SGHAT, CDR2 FQDESV (reference sequence). This chain's CDR3 is CASSGRIGSRNTEAFF. DNA of the CDR3: TGTGCCAGCAGCGGACGTATCGGGAGTCGGAACACTGAAGCTTTCTTT. The entire variable domain, with the rest obtained from reference TRBV11-1 and TRBJ1-1, is as follows: EAEVAQSPRYKITEKSQAVAFWCDPISGHATLYWYRQILGQGPELLVQFQDESVVDDSQLPKDRFSAERLKGVDSTLKIQPAELGDSAMYLCASSGRIGSRNTEAFFGQGTRLTVV.

This clonotype was found many times. The rearrangement uses TRBV6-2 or TRBV6-3 and TRBJ2-3; D is possibly TRBD2 (6 bases). V shed 0 bases and J shed 1 base, with 11 bases lying between them. The germline V gene has CDR1 MNHEY and CDR2 SVGEGT. The CDR3 runs 16 residues. The chain's CDR3 is CASSYSLSSGTDTQYF. The CDR3 DNA reads TGTGCCAGCAGTTACTCGTTATCTAGCGGCACAGATACGCAGTATTTT.

The chain carries TRBV7-2 and TRBJ2-2, with D possibly TRBD2 on 6 matching bases. The CDR3 is 15 residues long. The germline V and J ends were trimmed by 3 bases and 2 bases, with 10 bases remaining between them. The germline CDR1 and CDR2 sequences are SGHTA and FQGNSA. CDR3 sequence (DNA): TGTGCCAGCAGCTTCGGGACTTTCAACACCGGGGAGCTGTTTTTT. Its protein is CASSFGTFNTGELFF. The variable domain in full, completed from reference TRBV7-2 and TRBJ2-2, reads GAGVSQSPSNKVTEKGKDVELRCDPISGHTALYWYRQSLGQGLEFLIYFQGNSAPDKSGLPSDRFSAERTGGSVSTLTIQRTQQEDSAVYLCASSFGTFNTGELFFGEGSRLTVL.

This clonotype came up many times. The chain employs TRBV28 and TRBJ2-7, with 9 bases lining up with TRBD2. Losses at the gene ends were 6 bases for V and 3 bases for J; bases not matched to a gene: 9. This CDR3 spans 15 amino acids. Germline lookup yields CDR1 MDHEN and CDR2 SYDVKM. This CDR3 reads CASREVAGASYEQYF. Here the CDR3 DNA reads TGTGCCAGCAGGGAAGTAGCGGGAGCGAGCTACGAGCAGTACTTC.

This clonotype came up many times. This chain connects TRBV7-6 to TRBJ2-7, with D possibly being TRBD1 (6 bases). The CDR3 sequence is 16 residues long. Germline CDR1 SGHVS, CDR2 FNYEAQ. V was trimmed by 0 bases and J by 3 bases, leaving 15 bases between them. Written as DNA, the CDR3 is TGTGCCAGCAGCTTAGCTGGGCCAGGGGCAGGCTACGAGCAGTACTTC. This translates into CASSLAGPGAGYEQYF. The full variable domain, in which reference TRBV7-6 and TRBJ2-7 provide the parts outside the CDR3, is GAGVSQSPRYKVTKRGQDVALRCDPISGHVSLYWYRQALGQGPEFLTYFNYEAQQDKSGLPNDRFSAERPEGSISTLTIQRTEQRDSAMYRCASSLAGPGAGYEQYFGPGTRLTVT.

The sample holds one count of this clonotype. The CDR3 bases are TGCAGCGTTCGGGCGCGACAACCGGGGCCGGGCACTGAAGCTTTCTTT. Amino acids: CSVRARQPGPGTEAFF. The V gene is TRBV29-1, the J gene TRBJ1-1; perhaps TRBD1 as D (5 bases). Germline values: CDR1 SQVTM, CDR2 ANQGSEA. The CDR3 spans 16 residues. Deletions cut 5 bases from V and 4 bases from J, with 23 bases between.

The chain recombines TRBV11-2 with TRBJ2-1, with D perhaps TRBD1 or TRBD2 (5 bases each). CDR3 length: 15 amino acids. The germline CDR1 and CDR2 sequences are SGHAT and FQNNGV. Between the trimmed V and J ends, which lost 1 base and 8 bases, there was a span of 15 bases. The DNA of the CDR3 is TGTGCCAGCAGCTTAGTTAGGGGACCCACATATGAGCAGTTCTTC. Translated: CASSLVRGPTYEQFF.

The genes are TRBV15 and TRBJ1-6; D unclear. Per the germline V gene, CDR1 is LNHNV and CDR2 is YYDKDF (reference sequence). The CDR3 loop spans 15 amino acids. V was trimmed by 0 bases and J by 6 bases, leaving 9 bases between them. CDR3 amino acids: CATSRDKSVNSPLHF. The CDR3 DNA sequence: TGTGCCACCAGCAGAGATAAGAGTGTTAATTCACCCCTCCACTTT.

V is TRBV28 and J is TRBJ1-3, with 8 positions matching TRBD1. The CDR3 spans 14 residues. Germline loops: CDR1 MDHEN, CDR2 SYDVKM. Trimming took 1 base from V and 7 from J; bases not matched to a gene: 3. The CDR3 bases are TGTGCCAGCAGTTTATCGCAGGGGGCTAACACCATATATTTT. The encoded protein is CASSLSQGANTIYF.

This chain links TRBV12-3 or TRBV12-4 with TRBJ1-2; D ambiguous. With 5 bases removed from V and 6 bases from J, the gap between germline ends came to 10 bases. The CDR3 extends over 12 amino acids. In DNA form, the CDR3 reads TGTGCCAGCAGTCCCAACGACGATGGCTACACCTTC. Protein: CASSPNDDGYTF.

Only a few counts were recorded for this clonotype. CDR3 amino acids: CASSRSGATYEQYF. The CDR3 DNA is TGTGCCAGCAGCCGTAGCGGGGCCACCTACGAGCAGTACTTC. The genes are TRBV7-2 and TRBJ2-7, with 8 bases identical to TRBD2. Trimming removed 5 bases from V and 2 bases from J; junction bases left unmatched: 5. Germline CDR1 reads SGHTA; CDR2 reads FQGNSA. CDR3 length: 14 residues.

In this sample, this clonotype turned up a few times. V and J are TRBV7-2 and TRBJ2-2; D unresolved. This CDR3 region has 14 residues. Germline-derived CDR1 and CDR2 are SGHTA and FQGNSA. The V gene lost 5 bases and the J gene lost 6 bases, with 13 bases spanning the gap. The CDR3 sequence is CASSPLDGAGELFF. Here the CDR3 DNA reads TGTGCCAGCAGCCCCCTTGATGGGGCCGGGGAGCTGTTTTTT.

The chain has TRBV15 and TRBJ2-7; D not certain. V lost 0 bases and J lost 4, with 7 bases in between. Germline CDR1 is LNHNV and CDR2 is YYDKDF (reference sequence). CDR3 length equals 13 residues. The CDR3 region has the DNA TGTGCCACCAGCAGAGATCCAAGTTACGAGCAGTACTTC. Encoded protein: CATSRDPSYEQYF.

This clonotype was detected many times. The CDR3 here is CASSLYVGPLNYGYTF. The CDR3 DNA is TGTGCCAGCAGCTTATACGTAGGACCGCTTAACTATGGCTACACCTTC. The chain employs TRBV7-2 and TRBJ1-2; D remains ambiguous. Germline CDR1 SGHTA, CDR2 FQGNSA. The CDR3 contains 16 residues. V shed 2 bases and J shed 1 base, with 14 bases lying between them.

This clonotype was seen ten or more times. The chain joins TRBV7-6 to TRBJ2-1, with 8 bases fitting TRBD2. CDR3 size: 17 residues. Looked up from germline, CDR1 is SGHVS and CDR2 is FNYEAQ. J lost 2 bases, V lost 0 bases, and 6 bases had no gene match. The CDR3 DNA reads TGTGCCAGCAGCTTAGCGATTTTAGCGGGAACCTACAATGAGCAGTTCTTC. Protein product: CASSLAILAGTYNEQFF.

This clonotype was recorded at least ten times. The rearrangement joins TRBV12-3 or TRBV12-4 to TRBJ2-7; 11 bases agree with TRBD2. CDR3 size: 15 residues. Trimming at V came to 7 bases and at J to 2 bases, leaving 7 bases not matched to a gene. CDR3 DNA sequence: TGTGCCAGCATCCTGACTAGCGGGGAAACCTACGAGCAGTACGTC. Translated, it gives CASILTSGETYEQYV.

This clonotype was observed at least ten times. V is TRBV7-2 and J is TRBJ1-1; tentatively, D is TRBD1 (5 bases). V was shortened by 6 bases and J by 1 base, with 15 bases between the two germline ends. In germline, CDR1 is SGHTA, CDR2 FQGNSA. The CDR3 consists of 15 residues. The CDR3 region has the DNA TGTGCCAGCAGTCTCAGACAGCAACGGAACACTGAAGCTTTCTTT. Amino acids: CASSLRQQRNTEAFF.

V usage is TRBV7-4 and J usage is TRBJ1-1; 7 bases fit TRBD1. With 5 bases clipped from V and 4 bases from J, the junction kept 16 bases outside the gene matches. Germline V gives CDR1 SGHVT, CDR2 SQSDAQ. The CDR3 runs 17 residues. The CDR3 region has the DNA TGTGCCAGCAGCAGACAGGGTTTTCGGAAGGGTGCCACTGAAGCTTTCTTT. Its translation: CASSRQGFRKGATEAFF.

This clonotype was detected a few times. This chain links TRBV18 with TRBJ2-5; 10 nucleotides match TRBD2. With V trimmed by 6 bases and J by 8 bases, 12 bases remained unmatched. CDR1 is KGHSH and CDR2 is LQKENI in the germline V gene. The CDR3 covers 15 residues. The CDR3 region is CASSPASGSLGTQYF. For the CDR3, the DNA is TGTGCCAGCTCCCCGGCTAGCGGGAGCTTGGGAACCCAGTACTTC.

The rearrangement uses TRBV7-9 and TRBJ2-2, with 11 bases lining up with TRBD2. Germline CDR1 and CDR2: SEHNR and FQNEAQ (reference sequence). J gave up 3 bases and V 5 bases, and 5 bases lay outside the gene matches. This CDR3 contains 16 residues. The CDR3 coding sequence is TGTGCCAGCAGCCCACTAGCGGGAGCGTACACCGGGGAGCTGTTTTTT. Its translation: CASSPLAGAYTGELFF.

V is TRBV5-4 and J is TRBJ2-5, with a weak D call TRBD1 (7 bases). The CDR3 has 14 residues. Germline values: CDR1 SGHNT, CDR2 YYREEE (reference sequence). Trimming left V 0 bases short and J 4 bases short, with 10 bases between. CDR3 sequence (DNA): TGTGCCAGCAGCTTGGTCCAGGGGGGAGAGACCCAGTACTTC. Encoded protein: CASSLVQGGETQYF.